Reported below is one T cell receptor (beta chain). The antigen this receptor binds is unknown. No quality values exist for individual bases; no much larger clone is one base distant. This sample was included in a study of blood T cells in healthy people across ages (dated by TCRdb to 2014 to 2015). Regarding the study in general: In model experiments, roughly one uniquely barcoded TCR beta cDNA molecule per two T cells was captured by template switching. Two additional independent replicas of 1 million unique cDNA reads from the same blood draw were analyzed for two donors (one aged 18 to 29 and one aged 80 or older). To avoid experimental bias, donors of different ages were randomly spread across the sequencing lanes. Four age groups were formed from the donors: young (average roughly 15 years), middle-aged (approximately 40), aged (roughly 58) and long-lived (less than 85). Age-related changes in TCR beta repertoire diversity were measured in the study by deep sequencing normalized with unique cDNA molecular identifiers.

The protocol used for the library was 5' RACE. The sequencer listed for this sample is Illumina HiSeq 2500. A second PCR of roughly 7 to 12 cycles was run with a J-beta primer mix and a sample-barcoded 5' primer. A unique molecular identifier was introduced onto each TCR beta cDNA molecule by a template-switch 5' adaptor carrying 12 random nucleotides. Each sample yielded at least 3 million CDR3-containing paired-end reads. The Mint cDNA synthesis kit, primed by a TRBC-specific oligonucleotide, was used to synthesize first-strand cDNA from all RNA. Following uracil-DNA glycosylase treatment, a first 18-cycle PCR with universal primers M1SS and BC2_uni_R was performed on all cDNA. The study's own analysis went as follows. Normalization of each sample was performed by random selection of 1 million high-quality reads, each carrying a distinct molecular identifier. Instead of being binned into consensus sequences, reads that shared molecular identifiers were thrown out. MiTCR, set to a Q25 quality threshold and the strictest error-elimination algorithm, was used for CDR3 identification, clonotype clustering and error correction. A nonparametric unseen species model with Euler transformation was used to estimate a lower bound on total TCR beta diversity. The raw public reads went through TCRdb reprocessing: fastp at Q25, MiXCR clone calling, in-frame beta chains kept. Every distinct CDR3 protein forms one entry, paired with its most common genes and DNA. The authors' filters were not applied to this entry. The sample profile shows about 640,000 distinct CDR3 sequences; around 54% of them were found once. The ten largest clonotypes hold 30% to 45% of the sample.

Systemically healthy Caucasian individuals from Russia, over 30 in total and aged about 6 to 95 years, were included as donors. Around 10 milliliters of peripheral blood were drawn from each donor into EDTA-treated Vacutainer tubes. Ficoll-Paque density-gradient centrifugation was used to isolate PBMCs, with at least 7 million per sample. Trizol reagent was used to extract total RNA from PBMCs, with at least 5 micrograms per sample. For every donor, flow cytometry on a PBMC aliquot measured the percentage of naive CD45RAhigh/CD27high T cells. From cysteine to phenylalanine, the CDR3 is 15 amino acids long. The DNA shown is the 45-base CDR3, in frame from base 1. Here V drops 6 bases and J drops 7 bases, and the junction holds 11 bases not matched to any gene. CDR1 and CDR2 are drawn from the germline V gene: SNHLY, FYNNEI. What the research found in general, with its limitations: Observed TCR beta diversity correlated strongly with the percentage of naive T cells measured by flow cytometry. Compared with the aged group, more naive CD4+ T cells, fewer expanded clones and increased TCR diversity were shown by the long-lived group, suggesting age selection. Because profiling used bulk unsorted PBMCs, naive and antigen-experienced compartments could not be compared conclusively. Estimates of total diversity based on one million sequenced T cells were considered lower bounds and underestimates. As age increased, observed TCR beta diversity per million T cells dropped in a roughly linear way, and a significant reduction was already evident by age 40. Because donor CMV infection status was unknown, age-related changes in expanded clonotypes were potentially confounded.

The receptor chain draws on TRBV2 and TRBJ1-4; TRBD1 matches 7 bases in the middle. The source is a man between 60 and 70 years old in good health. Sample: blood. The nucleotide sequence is TGTGCCAGCAGAGCTCAGACAGGGCGGAGTGAAAAACTGTTTTTT. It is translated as CASRAQTGRSEKLFF. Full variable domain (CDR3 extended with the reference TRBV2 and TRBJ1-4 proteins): EPEVTQTPSHQVTQMGQEVILRCVPISNHLYFYWYRQILGQKVEFLVSFYNNEISEKSEIFDDQFSVERPDGSNFTLKIRSTKLEDSAMYFCASRAQTGRSEKLFFGSGTQLSVL.